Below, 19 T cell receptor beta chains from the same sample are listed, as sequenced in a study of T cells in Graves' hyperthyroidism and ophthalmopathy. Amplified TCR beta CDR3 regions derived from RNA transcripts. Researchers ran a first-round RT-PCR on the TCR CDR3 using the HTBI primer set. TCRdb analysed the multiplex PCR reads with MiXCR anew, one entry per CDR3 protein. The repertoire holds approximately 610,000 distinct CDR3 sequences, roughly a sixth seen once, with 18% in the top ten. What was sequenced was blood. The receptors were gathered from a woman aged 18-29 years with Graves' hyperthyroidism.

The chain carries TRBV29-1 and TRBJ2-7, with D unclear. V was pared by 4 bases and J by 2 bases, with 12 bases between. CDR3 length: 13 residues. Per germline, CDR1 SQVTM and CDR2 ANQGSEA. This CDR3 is CSVVLRQAYEQYF. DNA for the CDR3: TGCAGCGTTGTATTACGGCAAGCCTACGAGCAGTACTTC.

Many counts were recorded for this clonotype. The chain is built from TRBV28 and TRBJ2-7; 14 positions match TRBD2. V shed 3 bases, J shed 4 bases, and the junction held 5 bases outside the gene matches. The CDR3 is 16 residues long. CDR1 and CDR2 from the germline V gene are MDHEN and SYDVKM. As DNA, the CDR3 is TGTGCCAGCAGTTTCCGGACTAGCGGGAGGATGTACGAGCAGTACTTC. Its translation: CASSFRTSGRMYEQYF.

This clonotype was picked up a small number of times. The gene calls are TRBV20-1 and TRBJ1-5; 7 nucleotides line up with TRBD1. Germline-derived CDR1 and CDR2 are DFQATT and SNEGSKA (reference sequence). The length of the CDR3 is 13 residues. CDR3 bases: TGCAGCATTAACACAGGGGTCAATCAGCCCCAGCATTTT. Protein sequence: CSINTGVNQPQHF.

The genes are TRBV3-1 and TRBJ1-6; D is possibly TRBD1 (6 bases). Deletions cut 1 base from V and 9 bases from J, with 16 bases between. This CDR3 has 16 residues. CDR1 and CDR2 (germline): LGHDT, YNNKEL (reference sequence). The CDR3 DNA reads TGTGCCAGCAGCCAAGGAGGGTCAGGGGCCGGTTCACCCCTCCACTTT. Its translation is CASSQGGSGAGSPLHF. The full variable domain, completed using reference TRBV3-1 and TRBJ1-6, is DTAVSQTPKYLVTQMGNDKSIKCEQNLGHDTMYWYKQDSKKFLKIMFSYNNKELIINETVPNRFSPKSPDKAHLNLHINSLELGDSAVYFCASSQGGSGAGSPLHFGNGTRLTVT.

For the CDR3, the DNA is TGTGCCAGCAGCTTATTCGGGGGACTCGCCAATGAGCAGTTCTTC. Translating gives CASSLFGGLANEQFF. The chain combines TRBV7-9 with TRBJ2-1; TRBD2 is a possible D gene (6 bases). The CDR3 totals 15 residues. V lost 2 bases and J 6 bases, leaving 14 bases between the germline ends. Germline V gene data show CDR1 as SEHNR and CDR2 as FQNEAQ (reference sequence).

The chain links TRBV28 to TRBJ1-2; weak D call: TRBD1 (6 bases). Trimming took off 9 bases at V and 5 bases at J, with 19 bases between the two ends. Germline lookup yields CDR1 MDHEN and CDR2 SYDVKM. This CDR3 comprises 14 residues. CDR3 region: CASWGAGPDYGYTF. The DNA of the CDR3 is TGTGCCAGTTGGGGGGCAGGGCCGGATTATGGCTACACCTTC.

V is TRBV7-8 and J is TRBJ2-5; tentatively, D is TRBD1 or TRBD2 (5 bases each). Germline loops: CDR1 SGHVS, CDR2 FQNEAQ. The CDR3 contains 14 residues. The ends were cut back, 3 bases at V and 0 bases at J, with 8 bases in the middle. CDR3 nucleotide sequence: TGTGCCAGCAGCTTGGGGGAAGACCAAGAGACCCAGTACTTC. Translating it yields CASSLGEDQETQYF.

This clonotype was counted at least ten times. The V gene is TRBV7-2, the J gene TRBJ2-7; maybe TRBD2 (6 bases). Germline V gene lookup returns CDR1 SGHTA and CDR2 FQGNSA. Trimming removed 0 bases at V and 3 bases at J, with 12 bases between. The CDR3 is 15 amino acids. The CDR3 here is CASSLASSAYYEQYF. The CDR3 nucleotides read TGTGCCAGCAGCTTAGCCTCTAGCGCATACTACGAGCAGTACTTC.

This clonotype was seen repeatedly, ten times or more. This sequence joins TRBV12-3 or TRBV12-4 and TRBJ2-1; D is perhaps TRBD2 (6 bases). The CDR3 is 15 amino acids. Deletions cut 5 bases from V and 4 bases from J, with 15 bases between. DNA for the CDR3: TGTGCCAGCAGTGCCGAATCGGGAGTTTACAATGAGCAGTTCTTC. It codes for CASSAESGVYNEQFF.

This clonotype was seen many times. CDR3 region: CSARVFVQADTQYF. CDR3 nucleotides: TGCAGTGCTAGAGTTTTTGTACAGGCAGATACGCAGTATTTT. The chain employs TRBV20-1 and TRBJ2-3, with a possible D match to TRBD1 (5 bases). The germline CDR1 and CDR2 sequences are DFQATT and SNEGSKA (reference sequence). CDR3 length equals 14 residues. Trimming removed 1 base at V and 4 bases at J, with 12 bases between.

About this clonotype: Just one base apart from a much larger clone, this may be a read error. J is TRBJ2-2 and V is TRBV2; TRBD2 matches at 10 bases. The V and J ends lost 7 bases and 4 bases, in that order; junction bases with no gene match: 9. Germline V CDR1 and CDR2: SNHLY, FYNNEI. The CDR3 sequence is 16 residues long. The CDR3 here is CASKLRTSGSTGELFF. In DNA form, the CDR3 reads TGTGCCAGCAAACTACGGACTAGCGGATCCACCGGGGAGCTGTTTTTT.

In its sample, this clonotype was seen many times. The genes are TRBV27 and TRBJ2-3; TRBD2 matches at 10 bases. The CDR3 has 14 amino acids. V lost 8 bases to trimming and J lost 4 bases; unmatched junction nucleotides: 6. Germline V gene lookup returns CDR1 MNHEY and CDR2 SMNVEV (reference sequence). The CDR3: CASGGLAGADTQYF. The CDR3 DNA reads TGTGCCAGCGGGGGTCTAGCGGGAGCAGATACGCAGTATTTT.

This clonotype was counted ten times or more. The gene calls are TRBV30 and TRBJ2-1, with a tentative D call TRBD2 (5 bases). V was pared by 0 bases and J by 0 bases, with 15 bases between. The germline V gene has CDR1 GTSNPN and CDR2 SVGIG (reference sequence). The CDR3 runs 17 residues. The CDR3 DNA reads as TGTGCCTGGAGTGTAGGGCCTAGCCGTAGCTCCTACAATGAGCAGTTCTTC. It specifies CAWSVGPSRSSYNEQFF.

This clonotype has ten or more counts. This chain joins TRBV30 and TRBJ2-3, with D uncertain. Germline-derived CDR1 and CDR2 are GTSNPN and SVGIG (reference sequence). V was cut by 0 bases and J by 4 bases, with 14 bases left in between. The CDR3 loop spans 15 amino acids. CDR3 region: CAWSVLAASADTQYF. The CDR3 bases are TGTGCCTGGAGTGTTCTGGCGGCCTCAGCAGATACGCAGTATTTT.

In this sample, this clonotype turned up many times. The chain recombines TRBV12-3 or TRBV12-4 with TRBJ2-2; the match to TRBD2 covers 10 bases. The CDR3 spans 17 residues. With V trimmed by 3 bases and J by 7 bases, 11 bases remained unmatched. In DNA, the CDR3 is TGTGCCAGCAGTTTCCCGACCTTAGCGGGAGGCGTCGGGGAGCTGTTTTTT. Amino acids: CASSFPTLAGGVGELFF.

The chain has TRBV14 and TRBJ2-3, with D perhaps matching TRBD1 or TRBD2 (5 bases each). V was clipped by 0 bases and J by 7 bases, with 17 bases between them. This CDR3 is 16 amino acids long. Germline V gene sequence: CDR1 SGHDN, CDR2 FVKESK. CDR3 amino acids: CASSQEFVGVRNTQYF. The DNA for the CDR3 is TGTGCCAGCAGCCAAGAATTTGTGGGGGTCAGGAATACGCAGTATTTT. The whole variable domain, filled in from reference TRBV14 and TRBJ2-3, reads EAGVTQFPSHSVIEKGQTVTLRCDPISGHDNLYWYRRVMGKEIKFLLHFVKESKQDESGMPNNRFLAERTGGTYSTLKVQPAELEDSGVYFCASSQEFVGVRNTQYFGPGTRLTVL.

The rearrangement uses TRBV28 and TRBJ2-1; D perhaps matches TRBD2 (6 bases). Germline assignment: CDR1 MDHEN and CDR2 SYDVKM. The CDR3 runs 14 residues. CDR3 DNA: TGTGCGTTGGGCGCGGGAACCTCCTACAATGAGCAGTTCTTC. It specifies CALGAGTSYNEQFF.

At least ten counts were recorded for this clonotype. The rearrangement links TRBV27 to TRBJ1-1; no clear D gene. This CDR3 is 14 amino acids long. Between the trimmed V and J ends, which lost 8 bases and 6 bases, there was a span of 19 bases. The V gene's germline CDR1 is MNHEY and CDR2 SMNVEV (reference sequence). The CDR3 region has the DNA TGTGCCAGCGCCTTCTTTCAGGAGAGGGCTGAAGCTTTCTTT. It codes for CASAFFQERAEAFF.

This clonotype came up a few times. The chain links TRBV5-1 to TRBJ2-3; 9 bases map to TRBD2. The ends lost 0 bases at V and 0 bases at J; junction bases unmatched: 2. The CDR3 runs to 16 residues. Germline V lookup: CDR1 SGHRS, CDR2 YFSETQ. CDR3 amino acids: CASSLEAGGSTDTQYF. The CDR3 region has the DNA TGCGCCAGCAGCTTGGAGGCGGGAGGGAGCACAGATACGCAGTATTTT.